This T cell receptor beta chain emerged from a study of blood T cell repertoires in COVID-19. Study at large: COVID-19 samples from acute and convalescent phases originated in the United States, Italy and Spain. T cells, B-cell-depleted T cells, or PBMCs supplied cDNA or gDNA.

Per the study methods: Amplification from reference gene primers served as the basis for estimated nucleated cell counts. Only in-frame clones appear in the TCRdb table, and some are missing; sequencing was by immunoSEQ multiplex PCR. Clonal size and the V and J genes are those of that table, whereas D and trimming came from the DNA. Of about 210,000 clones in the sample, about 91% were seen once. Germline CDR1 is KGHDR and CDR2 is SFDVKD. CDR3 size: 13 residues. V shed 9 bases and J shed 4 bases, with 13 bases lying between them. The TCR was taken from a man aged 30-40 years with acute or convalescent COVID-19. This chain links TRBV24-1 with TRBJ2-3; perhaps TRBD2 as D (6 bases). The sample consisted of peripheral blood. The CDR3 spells CATALGGSDTQYF. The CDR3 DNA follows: TGTGCCACCGCGCTTGGGGGGTCAGATACGCAGTATTTT.